Listed below are T cell receptor beta chains from one sample, sequenced in a study of T cells in Graves' hyperthyroidism and ophthalmopathy. TCRdb itself ran the multiplex PCR reads through MiXCR, one entry per CDR3 protein. The sample holds about 600,000 distinct CDR3 sequences, around 16% seen once. Sequenced: blood. These receptors were obtained from a woman aged 40 to 50 with Graves' ophthalmopathy. The CDR3 runs from the conserved cysteine through the conserved F or W. D genes are given only for firm matches. Rows give clone size only sometimes, using once, few, many, or a class for an expanded clone.

CSARRGQGVFSYNEQFF | TGCAGTGCTAGAAGGGGACAGGGCGTCTTCTCCTACAATGAGCAGTTCTTC | TRBD1 | TRBJ2-1 | - | TRBV20-1
CASSSYGGAAISEAFF | TGTGCCAGCAGCTCGTATGGAGGGGCGGCTATCTCTGAAGCTTTCTTT | - | TRBJ1-1 | many | TRBV5-6
CASTDREWTEAFF | TGTGCCAGCACGGACAGGGAGTGGACTGAAGCTTTCTTT | TRBD1 | TRBJ1-1 | - | TRBV6-2/TRBV6-3
CASPREGGAGETSEAFF | TGTGCCAGCCCCCGGGAGGGGGGGGCGGGTGAGACATCTGAAGCTTTCTTT | - | TRBJ1-1 | - | TRBV28
CASSQGTSGGTTSTDTQYF | TGTGCCAGCAGCCAAGGGACTAGCGGGGGGACCACTAGCACAGATACGCAGTATTTT | TRBD2 | TRBJ2-3 | many | TRBV3-1
CSAHIQGAGNTEAFF | TGCAGTGCTCATATACAGGGGGCCGGGAACACTGAAGCTTTCTTT | TRBD1 | TRBJ1-1 | few | TRBV20-1
CASSFGQGAVETQYF | TGTGCCAGCAGCTTTGGACAGGGGGCTGTGGAGACCCAGTACTTC | TRBD1 | TRBJ2-5 | many | TRBV7-9
CTIKRGDYGYTF | TGCACTATAAAAAGGGGTGACTATGGCTACACCTTC | - | TRBJ1-2 | - | TRBV29-1
CASSELGFNEAFF | TGTGCCAGCAGTGAACTGGGTTTTAATGAAGCTTTCTTT | - | TRBJ1-1 | many | TRBV2
CASSTTPGTFGYTF | TGTGCCAGCAGTACCACACCAGGGACTTTTGGCTACACCTTC | - | TRBJ1-2 | many | TRBV6-1
CASSRASGNSPYF | TGTGCCAGCAGCAGGGCTAGCGGGAACTCCCCGTACTTC | TRBD2 | TRBJ2-5 | many | TRBV7-9
CSARDLLASGGARQETQYF | TGCAGTGCTAGAGATCTCTTAGCTAGCGGGGGAGCTCGGCAAGAGACCCAGTACTTC | TRBD2 | TRBJ2-5 | many | TRBV20-1
CASRSGTGGNQPQHF | TGTGCCAGTAGAAGCGGGACAGGGGGCAATCAGCCCCAGCATTTT | TRBD1 | TRBJ1-5 | - | TRBV19
CASSWDGLNTEAFF | TGTGCCAGCAGCTGGGACGGACTGAACACTGAAGCTTTCTTT | - | TRBJ1-1 | many | TRBV11-2
CASRTRTAGNQPQHF | TGTGCCAGTAGAACGCGAACGGCTGGCAATCAGCCCCAGCATTTT | - | TRBJ1-5 | - | TRBV19
CASSAIGTEDSYEQYF | TGTGCCAGCAGTGCAATTGGGACAGAGGACTCCTACGAGCAGTACTTC | TRBD1 | TRBJ2-7 | many | TRBV25-1
CSARDRQGAYEQYF | TGCAGTGCTAGAGATCGACAGGGGGCCTACGAGCAGTACTTC | TRBD1 | TRBJ2-7 | few | TRBV20-1
CASSLGLAKNNEQFF | TGTGCCAGCAGCCTAGGACTAGCGAAAAACAATGAGCAGTTCTTC | TRBD2 | TRBJ2-1 | many | TRBV7-8
CASSLDGIVSAFF | TGTGCCAGCAGCTTAGATGGGATAGTGTCAGCTTTCTTT | - | TRBJ1-1 | many | TRBV11-2
CSARAVAGGVTDEQFF | TGCAGTGCTAGAGCGGTAGCGGGAGGTGTTACGGATGAGCAGTTCTTC | TRBD2 | TRBJ2-1 | - | TRBV20-1
CASGADYNSPLHF | TGTGCCAGCGGGGCGGACTATAATTCACCCCTCCACTTT | - | TRBJ1-6 | - | TRBV27
CASSEVPGNTIYF | TGTGCCAGCAGTGAAGTTCCGGGAAACACCATATATTTT | - | TRBJ1-3 | many | TRBV2
CASSLTRAATDTQYF | TGTGCCAGCAGCTTAACGAGGGCAGCCACAGATACGCAGTATTTT | - | TRBJ2-3 | many | TRBV7-3
CASSGAETVRAKNIQYF | TGTGCCAGCAGTGGGGCAGAAACGGTCCGAGCCAAAAACATTCAGTACTTC | - | TRBJ2-4 | once | TRBV25-1
CASSLAVSPFF | TGTGCCAGCAGCTTAGCGGTCAGTCCTTTCTTT | - | TRBJ1-1 | many | TRBV7-8
CASSQDGSGPYGYTF | TGTGCCAGCAGCCAAGATGGTTCGGGACCGTATGGCTACACCTTC | - | TRBJ1-2 | many | TRBV3-1
CSARAGTSGSGELFF | TGCAGTGCTAGGGCCGGGACTAGCGGCTCCGGGGAGCTGTTTTTT | TRBD2 | TRBJ2-2 | - | TRBV20-1
CASSFGGGDYNEQFF | TGCGCCAGCAGCTTCGGAGGGGGAGACTACAATGAGCAGTTCTTC | - | TRBJ2-1 | many | TRBV5-1
CASSLGESALGPYEQYF | TGTGCCAGCAGCTTAGGTGAATCGGCCCTCGGCCCCTACGAGCAGTACTTC | - | TRBJ2-7 | - | TRBV7-9
CASSLQGLTLSTEAFF | TGTGCCAGCAGCCTACAGGGGCTTACCCTCTCCACTGAAGCTTTCTTT | TRBD1 | TRBJ1-1 | many | TRBV2
CASSSSTGYYGANVLTF | TGTGCCAGCAGTTCGTCGACAGGGTATTATGGGGCCAACGTCCTGACTTTC | TRBD1 | TRBJ2-6 | few | TRBV27
CASSQEVGTGRHGSYTF | TGTGCCAGCAGCCAAGAAGTAGGGACAGGCCGACACGGAAGCTACACCTTC | TRBD1 | TRBJ1-2 | - | TRBV14
CSARDRGETQYF | TGCAGTGCTAGAGACAGGGGAGAGACCCAGTACTTC | - | TRBJ2-5 | few | TRBV20-1
CASRTGGRGEQFF | TGTGCCAGCAGGACAGGGGGTCGAGGGGAGCAGTTCTTC | TRBD1 | TRBJ2-1 | many | TRBV28
CASSLAVDSNEQFF | TGTGCCAGCAGCTTGGCAGTAGACAGCAATGAGCAGTTCTTC | - | TRBJ2-1 | many | TRBV7-8
CAWDAGAYEQYF | TGTGCCTGGGACGCAGGGGCCTACGAGCAGTACTTC | - | TRBJ2-7 | few | TRBV30
CSVGLSGDYEQYF | TGCAGCGTTGGGTTGAGCGGGGACTACGAGCAGTACTTC | TRBD2 | TRBJ2-7 | few | TRBV29-1
CASSLAGGLGAGNTIYF | TGTGCCAGCAGTTTAGCTGGGGGGCTCGGGGCTGGAAACACCATATATTTT | - | TRBJ1-3 | many | TRBV12-3/TRBV12-4
CSGKGTGEAFF | TGCAGCGGTAAGGGGACAGGGGAAGCTTTCTTT | TRBD1 | TRBJ1-1 | many | TRBV29-1
CATSRDLLEYNEQFF | TGTGCCACCAGCAGAGATCTTCTTGAATACAATGAGCAGTTCTTC | - | TRBJ2-1 | few | TRBV15
CASSRGSGGNQPQHF | TGTGCCAGCTCACGGGGCTCCGGGGGGAATCAGCCCCAGCATTTT | - | TRBJ1-5 | few | TRBV6-1
CASSSSPSGVEQYF | TGTGCCAGCAGCTCCTCCCCGAGTGGGGTCGAGCAGTACTTC | - | TRBJ2-7 | - | TRBV5-5